This passage covers 24 T cell receptor beta chains from one sample sequenced in a study of regulatory T cells in long-lasting Graves disease. Assembly of TCR beta libraries relied on iRepertoire HTBI primers together with Arm-PCR of CDR3 regions. MiXCR, applied by TCRdb to the multiplex PCR reads, yields one record per CDR3 protein. Found here are some 500,000 distinct CDR3 sequences, about 16% of them singletons; the top ten hold around a quarter. Time point defined: newly diagnosed GD, antithyroid drugs for less than 3 months. TCR sequences were obtained from RNA taken from PBMCs. These same data were also listed under a study on T cells in Graves' hyperthyroidism and ophthalmopathy.

The sample consisted of peripheral blood mononuclear cells (PBMCs), taken at new diagnosis, from a patient treated with antithyroid drugs. These receptors all stem from a woman aged 40 to 65 with Graves disease.

This clonotype was counted only a few times. The DNA for the CDR3 is TGTGCCAGCAGCTTAATGGCGGCGAACGAGCAGTACTTC. Its protein is CASSLMAANEQYF. J is TRBJ2-7 and V is TRBV7-9; D uncertain. CDR1 is SEHNR and CDR2 is FQNEAQ in the germline V gene (reference sequence). V lost 2 bases and J 5 bases, leaving 10 bases between the germline ends. CDR3 length: 13 residues. The complete variable domain, with remaining parts taken from reference TRBV7-9 and TRBJ2-7, reads DTGVSQNPRHKITKRGQNVTFRCDPISEHNRLYWYRQTLGQGPEFLTYFQNEAQLEKSRLLSDRFSAERPKGSFSTLEIQRTEQGDSAMYLCASSLMAANEQYFGPGTRLTVT.

This clonotype was picked up many times. The rearrangement joins TRBV3-1 to TRBJ2-3, with 8 bases identical to TRBD2. CDR1 is LGHDT, CDR2 YNNKEL, per germline (reference sequence). The J segment lost 4 bases and the V segment lost 7 bases, leaving 13 bases of the junction unmatched. The CDR3 consists of 16 residues. Here the CDR3 reads CASTTTGAGGPDTQYF. The CDR3 DNA is TGTGCCAGCACCACCACCGGCGCGGGGGGACCAGATACGCAGTATTTT.

This clonotype showed up just a few times. Without the conserved terminal phenylalanine or tryptophan, this CDR3 likely stems from a read error. Written as DNA, the CDR3 is TGCAGTGCTAGGTTCGACAGGGGCAATCAGCCCCAGCATTCT. Translation gives CSARFDRGNQPQHS. The gene calls are TRBV20-1 and TRBJ1-5; 7 nucleotides line up with TRBD1. The CDR3 is 14 residues long. The V and J ends lost 3 bases and 2 bases, in that order; junction bases with no gene match: 4. Looked up from germline, CDR1 is DFQATT and CDR2 is SNEGSKA (reference sequence).

With regard to this clonotype: A much larger clone is a single base away; this may be a read error. The chain couples TRBV11-2 to TRBJ2-2, with 8 positions matching TRBD1. The CDR3 spans 15 residues. V gave up 2 bases and J gave up 6 bases; unmatched junction bases: 5. In germline, CDR1 is SGHAT, CDR2 FQNNGV. As DNA, the CDR3 is TGTGCCAGCAGCTTATGGGACAGGAGTTCCGGGGAGCTGTTTTTT. Amino acid sequence: CASSLWDRSSGELFF.

This clonotype came up many times. The chain uses TRBV20-1 and TRBJ2-3; D call uncertain. There are 11 residues in the CDR3. V was clipped by 4 bases and J by 6 bases, with 8 bases between them. Per the germline V gene, CDR1 is DFQATT and CDR2 is SNEGSKA (reference sequence). CDR3 loop: CSATIRDTQYF. The DNA for the CDR3 is TGCAGTGCTACCATTAGGGATACGCAGTATTTT.

This clonotype was found many times. A much larger clone lies one base from this, so it may be a read error. This rearrangement joins TRBV5-5 to TRBJ2-5; D not certain. V was clipped by 5 bases and J by 4 bases, with 6 bases between them. The CDR3 length is 11 residues. The germline V gene encodes CDR1 SGHKS and CDR2 YYEKEE (reference sequence). The DNA for the CDR3 is TGTGCCAGCAGATTCGGAGAGACCCAGTACTTC. Protein: CASRFGETQYF.

The chain is built from TRBV20-1 and TRBJ1-2, with D uncertain. The germline V and J ends were trimmed by 6 bases and 4 bases, with 18 bases remaining between them. CDR3 length: 14 amino acids. Germline V gene data show CDR1 as DFQATT and CDR2 as SNEGSKA (reference sequence). In DNA form, the CDR3 reads TGCAGTGCCCAGAGTTCCGGGATCGGCTATGGCTACACCTTC. Amino acids: CSAQSSGIGYGYTF.

The chain combines TRBV7-3 with TRBJ2-7; TRBD2 matches at 11 bases. Unmatched junction bases numbered 2, after V lost 4 bases and J lost 3 bases. Germline V lookup: CDR1 SGHTA, CDR2 FQGTGA. This CDR3 has 14 residues. The CDR3 DNA reads as TGTGCCAGCAGCTCCGGGACTAGCGGCTACGAGCAGTACTTC. Its translation: CASSSGTSGYEQYF.

To note about this clonotype: A read error may produce the germline difference seen at one junction end. This chain uses TRBV4-1 with TRBJ2-1; the match to TRBD2 covers 14 bases. The germline gives CDR1 MGHRA, CDR2 YSYEKL. This CDR3 contains 15 residues. The CDR3 DNA sequence: TGTGCCAGCAGCCGGGGACTAGCGGGAGTCAATGAGCAGTTCTTC. It specifies CASSRGLAGVNEQFF.

This clonotype was recorded at least ten times. This CDR3 is missing its conserved last phenylalanine or tryptophan, likely due to a read error. The V gene is TRBV28, the J gene TRBJ1-1, with 9 bases that match TRBD1. Germline V gene data show CDR1 as MDHEN and CDR2 as SYDVKM. V lost 9 bases and J lost 2; bases outside the gene matches: 7. The CDR3 consists of 14 residues. Here the CDR3 DNA reads TGTGCCAGTGGCTGGGGACAGGGAAACACTGAAGCTTTCCTT. The encoded protein is CASGWGQGNTEAFL.

This clonotype has a count of ten or more. The V gene is TRBV7-2, the J gene TRBJ2-1; possible D gene TRBD2, 6 bases. The CDR3 spans 14 residues. V lost 1 base and J lost 4, with 8 bases in between. Per germline, CDR1 SGHTA and CDR2 FQGNSA. The DNA of the CDR3 is TGTGCCAGCAGCTTAGGACTAGAGTACAATGAGCAGTTCTTC. Translation gives CASSLGLEYNEQFF.

This clonotype was detected only a few times. The J gene is TRBJ1-2, the V gene TRBV11-2, with D maybe TRBD1 (5 bases). V was cut by 3 bases and J by 4 bases, with 15 bases left in between. The germline CDR1 and CDR2 sequences are SGHAT and FQNNGV. The CDR3 consists of 15 residues. The CDR3 region has the DNA TGTGCCAGCAGCTTGGGACCGGACATCCGCTATGGCTACACCTTC. Translating gives CASSLGPDIRYGYTF.

In its sample, this clonotype was seen many times. The chain carries TRBV6-2 or TRBV6-3 and TRBJ1-2; 9 bases line up with TRBD1. The CDR3 runs to 15 residues. V lost 6 bases, J lost 0 bases, and 5 bases stayed unmatched. In germline, CDR1 is MNHEY, CDR2 SVGEGT. The CDR3 DNA is TGTGCCAGCAGCCCCGGGACAGGGACTAACTATGGCTACACCTTC. Amino acid sequence: CASSPGTGTNYGYTF.

This chain uses TRBV5-4 with TRBJ2-5; 14 nucleotides agree with TRBD2. V gave up 5 bases and J gave up 1 base; unmatched junction bases: 7. The CDR3 length is 17 residues. CDR1 is SGHNT and CDR2 is YYREEE in the germline V gene (reference sequence). This chain's CDR3 is CASSGTSGGSFQETQYF. The CDR3, as DNA: TGTGCCAGCAGTGGGACTAGCGGGGGATCTTTCCAAGAGACCCAGTACTTC.

This clonotype was counted only a few times. This rearrangement joins TRBV12-3 or TRBV12-4 to TRBJ1-2; 11 nucleotides agree with TRBD1. The CDR3 covers 14 residues. With V trimmed by 6 bases and J by 6 bases, 6 bases remained unmatched. CDR3 DNA sequence: TGTGCCAGCAGCGGGGACAGGGGGATACATGGCTACACCTTC. Its protein product is CASSGDRGIHGYTF.

This clonotype was counted many times. The V call is TRBV3-1, the J call TRBJ2-1; TRBD2 agrees at 10 bases. Germline V CDR1 and CDR2: LGHDT, YNNKEL (reference sequence). This CDR3 contains 16 residues. Germline trimming cut 0 bases from V and 7 bases from J; bases unmatched to any gene: 6. CDR3 amino acids: CASSQDPPSGGNEQFF. The CDR3 nucleotides are TGTGCCAGCAGCCAAGATCCGCCTAGCGGGGGTAATGAGCAGTTCTTC.

In its sample, this clonotype was seen many times. V is TRBV18 and J is TRBJ2-1; TRBD1 might be the D (6 bases). V lost 5 bases and J 2 bases, leaving 10 bases between the germline ends. Germline CDR1 reads KGHSH; CDR2 reads LQKENI. The CDR3 is 14 amino acids. The CDR3 loop is CASSSRTAYNEQFF. The CDR3 coding sequence is TGTGCCAGCTCATCGAGGACAGCCTACAATGAGCAGTTCTTC.

The table lists this clonotype with many counts. The V gene is TRBV12-3 or TRBV12-4, the J gene TRBJ2-7; unclear D gene. The CDR3 has 13 amino acids. Trimming took 3 bases from V and 5 from J, leaving 11 bases between them. The CDR3 DNA follows: TGTGCCAGCAGTTTTGGTTCTGGGAACGAGCAGTACTTC. Amino acid sequence: CASSFGSGNEQYF.

This clonotype was counted many times. The V and J genes are TRBV2 and TRBJ2-1, with 8 bases matching TRBD2. V was clipped by 2 bases and J by 5 bases; unmatched bases: 5. The CDR3 consists of 15 residues. Germline values: CDR1 SNHLY, CDR2 FYNNEI. Here the CDR3 DNA reads TGTGCCAGCAGTGAAACGTCGGGGGGGAACAATGAGCAGTTCTTC. Translating gives CASSETSGGNNEQFF.

This clonotype came up many times. This sequence joins TRBV2 and TRBJ1-1; D remains unclear. Per germline, CDR1 SNHLY and CDR2 FYNNEI. V was cut by 6 bases and J by 5 bases, with 13 bases left in between. This CDR3 has 13 residues. For the CDR3, the DNA is TGTGCCAGCAGGGACCGGTTAGGGACTGAAGCTTTCTTT. It specifies CASRDRLGTEAFF. Variable domain in full (rest from reference TRBV2 and TRBJ1-1): EPEVTQTPSHQVTQMGQEVILRCVPISNHLYFYWYRQILGQKVEFLVSFYNNEISEKSEIFDDQFSVERPDGSNFTLKIRSTKLEDSAMYFCASRDRLGTEAFFGQGTRLTVV.

This clonotype was recorded at least ten times. The V and J genes are TRBV27 and TRBJ2-5, with 7 bases identical to TRBD1. In germline, CDR1 is MNHEY, CDR2 SMNVEV (reference sequence). The V gene end was trimmed by 3 bases and the J gene end by 5 bases; junction bases not matched to a gene: 9. CDR3 length: 15 residues. The CDR3, as DNA: TGTGCCAGCAGTTTGGCTCAGGGGGAATCTGAGACCCAGTACTTC. Translation: CASSLAQGESETQYF.

Many counts were recorded for this clonotype. The CDR3 DNA sequence: TGTGCCAGCTGCAAGGACAGGAACACTGAAGCTTTCTTT. It specifies CASCKDRNTEAFF. This chain uses TRBV7-3 with TRBJ1-1; perhaps TRBD1 as D (6 bases). Per germline, CDR1 SGHTA and CDR2 FQGTGA. The CDR3 covers 13 residues. Trimming left V 8 bases short and J 1 base short, with 11 bases between.

The chain links TRBV12-3 or TRBV12-4 to TRBJ2-3; no reliable D call. Trimming removed 10 bases from V and 6 bases from J, with 17 bases in between. The CDR3 loop spans 13 amino acids. The CDR3 nucleotides are TGTGCCACCAACACTCCGCAGGCTGATACGCAGTATTTT. It is translated as CATNTPQADTQYF.

This clonotype was counted ten times or more. The CDR3 protein is CASSLGTGTGMNEQFF. The CDR3 DNA reads TGTGCCAGCAGCTTAGGAACCGGGACAGGGATGAATGAGCAGTTCTTC. The rearrangement links TRBV11-3 to TRBJ2-1; TRBD1 aligns across 9 bases. CDR1 is SGHNT and CDR2 is YENEEA in the germline V gene. The length of the CDR3 is 16 residues. J gave up 7 bases and V 1 base, and 8 bases lay outside the gene matches. The whole variable domain, remainder taken from reference TRBV11-3 and TRBJ2-1, is EAGVVQSPRYKIIEKKQPVAFWCNPISGHNTLYWYLQNLGQGPELLIRYENEEAVDDSQLPKDRFSAERLKGVDSTLKIQPAELGDSAVYLCASSLGTGTGMNEQFFGPGTRLTVL.